This TCR beta chain was captured in a study of T-cell reconstitution after alpha-beta-depleted transplantation in children (dated by TCRdb to the mid-2010s). Broadly, across the study: Using TCR repertoire profiling, the study quantitatively followed how T-cell immune reconstitution unfolded in children after TCRalphabeta/CD19-depleted allogeneic hematopoietic cell transplantation. Study-level results and caveats: The high TCRbeta diversity at day 60 in some patients was ascribed to recipient T cells and intrathymic progenitors that had survived conditioning. Over the following months the frequencies of hyperexpanded clones went down, and after one year T-cell counts and TCRbeta diversity were mostly credited to newly produced T cells. About two months after transplant, the apparently early recovery of alphabetaT-cell counts reportedly depended on just several hundred clones that had expanded rapidly and came from non-depleted graft cells.

The receptor library was made with PCR. Sequencing instrument: Illumina HiSeq 2500. To normalize quantification of the TCRbeta repertoire, the TCR libraries were built with molecular barcoding that relied on unique molecular identifiers. TCRdb reprocessed the public reads (quality trimming at Q25 with fastp, clone calling with MiXCR) and kept in-frame beta chains. Rows merge per CDR3 protein into single entries with the most common DNA and genes. Within this sample are almost 600,000 distinct CDR3 sequences, with 25% to 30% of them counted one time only. The leading ten clones occupy about 35% of the sample. V and J are truncated by 1 base and 4 bases respectively, leaving an intervening sequence of 0 bases. The CDR3 measures 10 amino acids from cysteine to phenylalanine. Here the CDR3 DNA is all that survives: 30 bases in frame from base 1. The germline V gene supplies CDR1 SGHRS and CDR2 YFSETQ. This clonotype has ten or more counts. Its recognized antigen is unknown. Qualities for individual bases were not recorded, and no much larger clone is one base off.

The treatment or condition label for this specimen denotes: allogeneic hematopoietic cell transplantation with graft depleted of TCRalphabeta T cells and CD19 B cells. The transplant recipients were children given TCRalphabeta/CD19-depleted allogeneic hematopoietic cell grafts. The sequenced sample was PBMCs, obtained before TCRalphabeta/CD19-depleted stem cell transplant. The receptor comes from a boy less than two years old with Wiskott-Aldrich syndrome, due to receive a stem cell transplant. The sequence links TRBV5-1 to TRBJ2-7; no confident D gene assignment can be made. In nucleotide form, the sequence is TGCGCCAGCAGCTTGTACGAGCAGTACTTC. It encodes CASSLYEQYF.